This TCR beta chain emerged from a study of T cells in localized non-small cell lung cancer. Study-wide results and caveats: Sequencing covered just one tumor region, so heterogeneity cannot be ruled out.

Clones were sequenced by immunoSEQ multiplex PCR, and TCRdb holds only the in-frame ones, with some missing. This sample carries over 25,000 clones, 80% to 95% of them seen once, and the ten largest clones take over 2%. The CDR3 spans 14 residues. Per germline, CDR1 SGHRS and CDR2 YFSETQ. V gave up 3 bases and J gave up 1 base, with 10 bases separating them. Details on this clone: The antigen remains unidentified.

The chain combines TRBV5-1 with TRBJ1-1, with D maybe TRBD1 (5 bases). The receptor's source is a female donor over 55 with stage I lung adenocarcinoma. Sequenced material: peripheral blood, taken before any cancer treatment. The CDR3 nucleotides read TGCGCCAGCAGCTGGGACGCGGAGAACACTGAAGCTTTCTTT. Amino acid sequence: CASSWDAENTEAFF.